This T cell receptor beta chain was sequenced during a study of control samples from healthy donors and cancer patients. J lost 4 bases, V lost 5 bases, and 4 bases had no gene match. Germline-derived CDR1 and CDR2 are SGHAT and FQNNGV. This CDR3 comprises 14 residues. Method: immunoSEQ multiplex PCR; TCRdb's copy keeps in-frame clones and lacks some. The top ten clones hold around 15% of a sample with about 160,000 clones, about 94% of them seen once. This chain uses TRBV11-2 with TRBJ2-3, with 9 bases aligning to TRBD2. Sequencing used PBMCs. The source is a man aged 55 to 69 with colorectal cancer. CDR3 in amino acids: CASSRTSAADTQYF. The CDR3 DNA follows: TGTGCCAGCAGCCGGACTAGCGCCGCAGATACGCAGTATTTT.